This T cell receptor beta chain was identified during a study of shared clonotypes between healthy human individuals. Comment on this clone: What it binds is not known.

Naive CD8 cells comprised CD45RO-negative, CCR7-positively selected cells, excluding terminally differentiated effector memory CD45RA+ cells. Germline V CDR1 and CDR2: GTSNPN, SVGIG (reference sequence). V dropped 3 bases and J dropped 2 bases, with 2 bases sitting between them. CDR3 length: 11 amino acids. Findings and limits, study-wide: A few donors had around 5% of their naive CD4 clonotypes in common. Limitation of the genetic and exposure-history diversity represented came from the few donors.

Sequencing was performed with immunoSEQ multiplex PCR; in TCRdb, only in-frame clones are kept and a portion is missing. This sample carries 550,000 to 750,000 clones, about 90% of them seen once, and the ten largest clones take 24%. Sequencing used naive CD8+ T cells sorted from blood. This receptor was taken from a young man in good health. This chain connects TRBV30 to TRBJ2-1; D gene ambiguous. The CDR3 DNA reads TGTGCCTGGAGAGCCTACAATGAGCAGTTCTTC. Translating gives CAWRAYNEQFF.